These 3 T cell receptor beta chains were sequenced from one sample in a study of blood T cell repertoires in COVID-19. Repertoires were generated with immunoSEQ multiplex PCR, while TCRdb's copy carries only in-frame clones and drops some. Among 200,000 to 300,000 clones, around four fifths were seen once, and the ten largest hold around 4.2%. The sequencing sample was made of peripheral blood. These receptors were collected from a man aged 55 to 70 with acute or convalescent COVID-19.

The rearrangement uses TRBV6-5 and TRBJ2-5; TRBD1 aligns across 8 bases. The V gene end was trimmed by 6 bases and the J gene end by 1 base; junction bases not matched to a gene: 7. The CDR3 totals 15 residues. Germline V lookup: CDR1 MNHEY, CDR2 SVGAGI. The CDR3: CASSRTGLPQETQYF. The DNA for the CDR3 is TGTGCCAGCAGCAGGACAGGGTTACCCCAAGAGACCCAGTACTTC.

The V call is TRBV1, the J call TRBJ2-1; whether TRBD2, the table's D call, matches the DNA was not checked. TRBV1 is described as a pseudogene. The CDR3 loop spans 10 amino acids. The CDR3 DNA reads as TGCACCAGCATAGGGAGGGAGCAGTTCTTC. Its translation: CTSIGREQFF.

This chain connects TRBV27 to TRBJ2-7, with D maybe TRBD2 (6 bases). Trimming took 6 bases from V and 2 from J, leaving 20 bases between them. Per the germline V gene, CDR1 is MNHEY and CDR2 is SMNVEV (reference sequence). The length of the CDR3 is 16 residues. CDR3 in DNA: TGTGCCAGCAGCTCGCCGTGGACTAACGGGGCCTACGAGCAGTACTTC. Its protein product is CASSSPWTNGAYEQYF.